The next 14 T cell receptor beta chains were all read from a single sample in a study of blood T cell repertoires in COVID-19. Measured with immunoSEQ multiplex PCR; TCRdb has only the in-frame clones, and not every one. The sample holds approximately 54,000 clones, 87% seen once. Sequences were obtained from peripheral blood. The receptors here all came from a man aged 50 or older with acute or convalescent COVID-19.

The rearrangement uses TRBV13 and TRBJ1-1; D perhaps matches TRBD1 (5 bases). The V end was cut by 5 bases, the J end by 2 bases, with 9 bases between. CDR3 length equals 13 residues. Per germline, CDR1 PRHDT and CDR2 FYEKMQ (reference sequence). The CDR3 region is CASSRTTNTEAFF. Here the CDR3 DNA reads TGTGCCAGCAGCCGGACAACAAACACTGAAGCTTTCTTT.

The chain links TRBV10-3 to TRBJ2-5; a weak D match, TRBD1 (6 bases). Germline V lookup: CDR1 ENHRY, CDR2 SYGVKD. The CDR3 runs to 15 residues. V lost 2 bases to trimming and J lost 2 bases, with 12 bases between them. The CDR3 protein is CAISETGTNQETQYF. The CDR3 DNA reads TGTGCCATCAGTGAGACCGGGACAAATCAAGAGACCCAGTACTTC.

The chain joins TRBV5-1 to TRBJ1-5; perhaps TRBD1 as D (5 bases). V lost 2 bases, J lost 3 bases, and 12 bases lay in between. The CDR3 runs to 15 residues. Germline V gene sequence: CDR1 SGHRS, CDR2 YFSETQ. The CDR3 reads CASSFQGLSNQPQHF. As DNA, the CDR3 is TGCGCCAGCAGCTTCCAGGGACTATCCAATCAGCCCCAGCATTTT.

The rearrangement links TRBV7-9 to TRBJ2-5; 7 bases agree with TRBD1. The CDR3 covers 13 residues. Germline CDR1 reads SEHNR; CDR2 reads FQNEAQ (reference sequence). The trim removed 8 bases at V and 1 base at J, leaving 4 bases unmatched. CDR3 bases: TGTGCCAGCCAACCAGGGGGCCAAGAGACCCAGTACTTC. It codes for CASQPGGQETQYF. Together with reference TRBV7-9 and TRBJ2-5, the CDR3 gives the full variable domain: DTGVSQNPRHKITKRGQNVTFRCDPISEHNRLYWYRQTLGQGPEFLTYFQNEAQLEKSRLLSDRFSAERPKGSFSTLEIQRTEQGDSAMYLCASQPGGQETQYFGPGTRLLVL.

CDR3 DNA sequence: TGTGCCAGCTCATCTGACCAGGGAAAGGAAAAACTGTTTTTT. It is translated as CASSSDQGKEKLFF. The V and J genes are TRBV18 and TRBJ1-4, with D possibly matching TRBD1 (5 bases). The V end was cut by 5 bases, the J end by 8 bases, with 15 bases between. The CDR3 contains 14 residues. Per germline, CDR1 KGHSH and CDR2 LQKENI.

CDR3 residues: CASSPFGGSNQPQHF. CDR3 nucleotides: TGTGCCAGCTCACCCTTTGGGGGGAGCAATCAGCCCCAGCATTTT. V is TRBV18 and J is TRBJ1-5; D might be TRBD1 (5 bases). Trimming pared 3 bases from V and 1 base from J, leaving 10 bases between. CDR3 length: 15 residues. The V gene's germline CDR1 is KGHSH and CDR2 LQKENI.

The chain is built from TRBV9 and TRBJ2-2; D might be TRBD1 (6 bases). The germline V gene has CDR1 SGDLS and CDR2 YYNGEE. CDR3 length equals 18 residues. Trimming removed 4 bases from V and 5 bases from J, with 24 bases in between. The CDR3 is CASSPRGQGPSGTGELFF. The CDR3 DNA reads TGTGCCAGCAGCCCCCGCGGCCAGGGGCCGAGTGGGACCGGGGAGCTGTTTTTT.

This sequence joins TRBV5-4 and TRBJ1-2; 8 nucleotides align to TRBD1. V lost 5 bases to trimming and J lost 4 bases; unmatched junction nucleotides: 7. The CDR3 extends over 14 amino acids. The V gene's germline CDR1 is SGHNT and CDR2 YYREEE (reference sequence). This chain's CDR3 is CASRRQGLGYGYTF. The CDR3 nucleotides are TGTGCCAGCAGGCGACAGGGGCTGGGCTATGGCTACACCTTC.

This chain uses TRBV28 with TRBJ1-4, with 9 bases identical to TRBD1. The CDR3 is 17 amino acids. The J segment lost 3 bases and the V segment lost 2 bases, leaving 7 bases of the junction unmatched. Germline assignment: CDR1 MDHEN and CDR2 SYDVKM. The CDR3, as DNA: TGTGCCAGCAGTTTACCCGGGACAGGGCTCTCTAATGAAAAACTGTTTTTT. Amino acids: CASSLPGTGLSNEKLFF.

This chain connects TRBV15 to TRBJ1-4; 9 bases are a match to TRBD1. CDR3 length: 14 amino acids. In germline, CDR1 is LNHNV, CDR2 YYDKDF (reference sequence). With V trimmed by 2 bases and J by 6 bases, 1 base remained unmatched. CDR3 region: CATSRRTGDEKLFF. The CDR3 nucleotides are TGTGCCACCAGCAGACGGACAGGGGATGAAAAACTGTTTTTT.

This chain joins TRBV27 and TRBJ2-1, with 7 bases that match TRBD2. CDR1 and CDR2 from the germline V gene are MNHEY and SMNVEV (reference sequence). Unmatched junction bases numbered 3, after V lost 4 bases and J lost 0 bases. The length of the CDR3 is 15 residues. The CDR3 loop is CASSSGGSSYNEQFF. The CDR3 DNA is TGTGCCAGCAGTTCCGGGGGGAGCTCCTACAATGAGCAGTTCTTC.

The CDR3 coding sequence is TGTGCCAGCGGCCCGGGGGGGCTGAATACGCAGTATTTT. It specifies CASGPGGLNTQYF. The chain uses TRBV27 and TRBJ2-3, with 8 bases aligning to TRBD2. Germline-derived CDR1 and CDR2 are MNHEY and SMNVEV (reference sequence). The trim removed 8 bases at V and 7 bases at J, leaving 8 bases unmatched. The CDR3 runs to 13 residues.

The gene calls are TRBV7-9 and TRBJ2-7, with TRBD1 identical over 7 bases. The CDR3 covers 13 residues. Germline V lookup: CDR1 SEHNR, CDR2 FQNEAQ (reference sequence). The V and J ends lost 5 bases and 3 bases, in that order; junction bases with no gene match: 4. The CDR3 nucleotides read TGTGCCAGCAGCATAGACAGGGTCTACGAGCAGTACTTC. Translation: CASSIDRVYEQYF.

This clone has only one observation. CDR3 in amino acids: CASSQDLGQEKLFF. DNA for the CDR3: TGTGCCAGCAGCCAAGATCTCGGACAGGAAAAACTGTTTTTT. The chain is built from TRBV3-1 (or the pseudogene TRBV3-2) and TRBJ1-4; weak D call: TRBD1 (6 bases). The CDR3 runs to 14 residues. The V gene lost 0 bases and the J gene lost 8 bases, with 10 bases spanning the gap. Germline CDR1 is LGHDT and CDR2 is YNNKEL (reference sequence).